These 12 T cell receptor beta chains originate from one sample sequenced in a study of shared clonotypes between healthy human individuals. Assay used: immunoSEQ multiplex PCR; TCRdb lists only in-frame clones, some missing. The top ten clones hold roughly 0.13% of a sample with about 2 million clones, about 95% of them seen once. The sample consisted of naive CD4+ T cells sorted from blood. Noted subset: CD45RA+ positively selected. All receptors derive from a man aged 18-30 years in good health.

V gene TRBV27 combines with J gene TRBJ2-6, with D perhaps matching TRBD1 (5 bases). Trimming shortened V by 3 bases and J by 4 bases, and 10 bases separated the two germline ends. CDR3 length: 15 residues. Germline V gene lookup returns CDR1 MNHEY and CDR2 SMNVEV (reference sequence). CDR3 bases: TGTGCCAGCAGTTTCTGGGGCACCGGGGCCAACGTCCTGACTTTC. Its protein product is CASSFWGTGANVLTF.

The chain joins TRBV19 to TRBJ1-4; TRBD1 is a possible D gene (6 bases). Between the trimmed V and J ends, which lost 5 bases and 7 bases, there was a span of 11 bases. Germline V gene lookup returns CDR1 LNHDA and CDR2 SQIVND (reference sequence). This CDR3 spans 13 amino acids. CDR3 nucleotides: TGTGCCAGTAGTTCAACAGGGCTTGAAAAACTGTTTTTT. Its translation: CASSSTGLEKLFF.

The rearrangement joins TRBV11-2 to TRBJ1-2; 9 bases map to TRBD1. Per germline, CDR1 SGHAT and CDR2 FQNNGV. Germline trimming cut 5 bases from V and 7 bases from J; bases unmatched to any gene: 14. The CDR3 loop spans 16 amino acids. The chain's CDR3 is CASSPGPDRGAAGYTF. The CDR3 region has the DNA TGTGCCAGCAGCCCCGGGCCGGACAGGGGAGCAGCTGGCTACACCTTC.

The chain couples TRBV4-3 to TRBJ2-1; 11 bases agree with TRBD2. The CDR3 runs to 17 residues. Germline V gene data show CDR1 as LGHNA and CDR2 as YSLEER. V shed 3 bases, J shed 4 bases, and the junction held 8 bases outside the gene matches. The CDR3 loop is CASSQLGLADRYNEQFF. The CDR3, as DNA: TGCGCCAGCAGCCAGCTGGGACTAGCGGACAGATACAATGAGCAGTTCTTC.

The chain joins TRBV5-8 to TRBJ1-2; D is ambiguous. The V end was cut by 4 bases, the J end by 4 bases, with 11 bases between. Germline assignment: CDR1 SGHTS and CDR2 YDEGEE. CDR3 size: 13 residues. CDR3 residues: CASSRTDSYGYTF. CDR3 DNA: TGTGCCAGCAGCCGTACAGATAGCTATGGCTACACCTTC.

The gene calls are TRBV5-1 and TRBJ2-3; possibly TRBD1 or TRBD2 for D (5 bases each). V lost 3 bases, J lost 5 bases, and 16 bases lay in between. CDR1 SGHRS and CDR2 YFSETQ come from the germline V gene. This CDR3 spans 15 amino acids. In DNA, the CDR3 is TGCGCCAGCAGCTCCACCCCGGGGCCGGTAGATACGCAGTATTTT. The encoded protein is CASSSTPGPVDTQYF.

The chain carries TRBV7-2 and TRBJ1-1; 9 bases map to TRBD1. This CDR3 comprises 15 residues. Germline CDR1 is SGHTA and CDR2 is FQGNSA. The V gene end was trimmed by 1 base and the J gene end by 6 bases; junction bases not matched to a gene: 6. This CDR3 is CASSLGGQGSAEAFF. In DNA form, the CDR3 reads TGTGCCAGCAGCTTAGGGGGACAGGGAAGTGCTGAAGCTTTCTTT.

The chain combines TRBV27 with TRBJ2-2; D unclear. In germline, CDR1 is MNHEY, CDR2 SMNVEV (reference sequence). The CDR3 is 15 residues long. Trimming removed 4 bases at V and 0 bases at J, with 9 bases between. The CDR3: CASSYVSSNTGELFF. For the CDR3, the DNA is TGTGCCAGCAGTTACGTCAGCTCGAACACCGGGGAGCTGTTTTTT.

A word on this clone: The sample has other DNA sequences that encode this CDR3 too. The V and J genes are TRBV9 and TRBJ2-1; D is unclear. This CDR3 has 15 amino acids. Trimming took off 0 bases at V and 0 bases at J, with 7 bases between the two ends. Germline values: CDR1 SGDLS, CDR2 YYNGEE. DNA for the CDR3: TGTGCCAGCAGCGTAGCAGGTACCTCCTACAATGAGCAGTTCTTC. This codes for CASSVAGTSYNEQFF.

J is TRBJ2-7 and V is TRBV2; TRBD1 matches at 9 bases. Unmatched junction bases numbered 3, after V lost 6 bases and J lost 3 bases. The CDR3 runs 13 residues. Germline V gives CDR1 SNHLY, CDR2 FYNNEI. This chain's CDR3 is CASSRDRVYEQYF. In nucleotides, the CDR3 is TGTGCCAGCAGCCGGGACAGGGTCTACGAGCAGTACTTC.

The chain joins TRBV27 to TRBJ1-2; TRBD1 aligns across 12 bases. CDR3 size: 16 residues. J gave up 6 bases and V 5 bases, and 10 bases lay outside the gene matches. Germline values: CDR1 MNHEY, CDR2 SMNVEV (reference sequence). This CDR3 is CASSRQWDRGPHGYTF. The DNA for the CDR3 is TGTGCCAGCAGTCGCCAATGGGACAGGGGGCCCCATGGCTACACCTTC.

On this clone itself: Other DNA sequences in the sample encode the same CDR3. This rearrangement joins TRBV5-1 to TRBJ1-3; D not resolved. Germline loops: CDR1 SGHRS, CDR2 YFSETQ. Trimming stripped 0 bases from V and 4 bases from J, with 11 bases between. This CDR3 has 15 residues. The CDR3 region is CASSLGGSSGNTIYF. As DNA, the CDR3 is TGCGCCAGCAGCTTGGGCGGGAGTTCAGGAAACACCATATATTTT.